This T cell receptor (beta chain) was sequenced for a study of blood T cell repertoires in COVID-19 (dated by TCRdb to about 2020). Broadly, across the study: Samples from collaborators originated in the United States, Italy and Spain and spanned both the acute and convalescent phases of COVID-19. The prospective study material was composed of cDNA or gDNA derived from T cells, B-cell-depleted T cells, or PBMCs. The dataset comprised deeply sampled blood TCRbeta repertoires from subjects exposed to, actively infected with, or recovered from COVID-19. The repertoires were released in a freely available public database intended as a resource for research on the immune response to SARS-CoV-2. Where HLA class I and class II types were available, the types were taken from metadata supplied by the sample provider, not from assay-based typing. The samples were drawn from the first 160 participants of the ongoing ImmuneRACE study and from 1,254 subjects provided by 6 global collaborators. Nearly every sample came with metadata listing a de-identified subject ID, COVID-19 status, age in years and sex.

For this clone: What antigen it recognizes has not been identified. No base quality information exists; no much larger clone differs at one position.

Each collaborating institution followed its own protocols to collect whole blood in K2EDTA tubes. For TCRbeta analysis, collaborator samples were shipped as frozen whole blood, as isolated PBMCs, or as DNA extracted from either sample type. The immunoSEQ Assay, a bias-controlled multiplex PCR, was used to amplify TCRbeta CDR3 regions from genomic DNA. From the authors' description of their analysis: Nucleated cell counts per sample were estimated from amplification of reference gene primers within the assay. To quantify the absolute abundance of each unique TCRbeta CDR3 rearrangement, sequence reads were collapsed and filtered. For each sample, productive Simpson clonality was calculated as the square root of Simpson's diversity index across productive rearrangements. In TCRdb, the immuneACCESS table is reduced to in-frame sequences with V and J assigned. These tables do not hold every clone; where another copy was compared, an unresolved V gene accounts for under half, and the others remain unexplained. The D gene and trimming were derived from the DNA, and the V and J assignments and clone size from that table. The sample table lists roughly 100,000 clones, under 85% of them with a count of one. The ten largest clones represent around 15% of the sample.

The paper's findings and limits, for the study overall: The amount of clinical and demographic metadata varied by source and participant and was provided uncurated.

CDR3 length: 13 amino acids, cysteine to phenylalanine. Just the 39-base CDR3 DNA is kept, in frame starting at base 1. V is clipped by 3 bases and J by 5 bases, and the sequence between their germline boundaries is 10 bases long. Sequences LGHDT (CDR1) and YNNKEL (CDR2) are obtained from the germline V gene (reference sequence). The origin of this receptor is a woman aged 60-75 years with acute or convalescent COVID-19. Recombination connected TRBV3-1 (or the pseudogene TRBV3-2) to TRBJ1-1; the D gene cannot be named for sure. Sample: peripheral blood. The CDR3 region has the sequence CASSHDIGTEAFF. The bases are TGTGCCAGCAGCCACGACATCGGTACTGAAGCTTTCTTT.